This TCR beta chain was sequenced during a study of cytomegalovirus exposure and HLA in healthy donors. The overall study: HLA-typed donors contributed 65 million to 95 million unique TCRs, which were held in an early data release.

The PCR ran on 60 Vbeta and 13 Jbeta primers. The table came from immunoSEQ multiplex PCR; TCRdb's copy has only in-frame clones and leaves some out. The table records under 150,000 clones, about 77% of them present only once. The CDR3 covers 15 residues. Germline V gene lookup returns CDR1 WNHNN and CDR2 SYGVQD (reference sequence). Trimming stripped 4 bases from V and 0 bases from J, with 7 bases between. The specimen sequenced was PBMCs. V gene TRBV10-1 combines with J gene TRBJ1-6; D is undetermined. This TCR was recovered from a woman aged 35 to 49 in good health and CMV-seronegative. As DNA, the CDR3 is TGCGCCAGCAGTGGAAGGAGCTCCTATAATTCACCCCTCCACTTT. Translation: CASSGRSSYNSPLHF.